Ten or more counts support the clone carrying this TCR beta chain. Its specificity is not known. The sample is drawn from a study of regulatory T cells in long-lasting Graves disease. The time point is: newly diagnosed GD, antithyroid drugs for less than 3 months. Scientists built the TCR library using RNA that was extracted from PBMCs. In this cohort, patients came from an endocrinology department located in Xi'an, China. Study conclusions and caveats: Persistent disease showed a preference for TRBV28, TRBJ1-2 and TRBJ2-5.

CDR1 MGHRA and CDR2 YSYEKL come from the germline V gene. V dropped 0 bases and J dropped 7 bases, with 12 bases sitting between them. CDR3 length: 14 residues. HTBI primers from iRepertoire and Arm-PCR of CDR3 regions yielded the TCR beta libraries. TCRdb re-called the multiplex PCR reads with MiXCR, one entry per CDR3 protein. The sample includes around 250,000 distinct CDR3 sequences, 15% to 20% of them seen just once. This same sample was also part of a study on T cells in Graves' hyperthyroidism and ophthalmopathy. That report adds: Among thyroid clonotypes expanded above 0.001, most also appeared in blood.

The rearrangement uses TRBV4-1 and TRBJ1-1; D is perhaps TRBD1 (6 bases). The sequence was collected from a woman younger than 45 with Graves disease. The source was peripheral blood mononuclear cells (PBMCs), collected at new diagnosis, from a patient treated with antithyroid drugs. CDR3 coding DNA: TGCGCCAGCAGCCAAGACGGGGGGGCAATTGAAGCTTTCTTT. Amino acid sequence: CASSQDGGAIEAFF.